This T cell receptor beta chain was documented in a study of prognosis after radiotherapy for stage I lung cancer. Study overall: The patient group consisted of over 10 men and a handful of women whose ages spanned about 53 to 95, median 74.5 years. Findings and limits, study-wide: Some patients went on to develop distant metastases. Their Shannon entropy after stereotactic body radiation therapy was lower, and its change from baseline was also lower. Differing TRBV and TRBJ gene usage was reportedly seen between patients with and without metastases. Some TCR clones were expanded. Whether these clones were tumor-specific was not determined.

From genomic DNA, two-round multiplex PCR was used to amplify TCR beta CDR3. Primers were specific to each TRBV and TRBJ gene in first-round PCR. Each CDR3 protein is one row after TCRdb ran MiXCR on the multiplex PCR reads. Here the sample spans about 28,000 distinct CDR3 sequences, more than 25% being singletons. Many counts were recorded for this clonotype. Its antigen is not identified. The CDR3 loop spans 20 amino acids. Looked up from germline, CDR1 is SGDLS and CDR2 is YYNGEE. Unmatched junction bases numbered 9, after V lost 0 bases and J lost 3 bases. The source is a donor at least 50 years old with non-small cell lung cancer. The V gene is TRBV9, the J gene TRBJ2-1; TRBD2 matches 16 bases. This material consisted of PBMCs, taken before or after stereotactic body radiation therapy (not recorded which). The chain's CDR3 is CASSVGGLAGGPGFYNEQFF. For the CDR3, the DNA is TGTGCCAGCAGCGTAGGGGGACTAGCGGGAGGGCCAGGTTTCTACAATGAGCAGTTCTTC.